What follows are 18 T cell receptor beta chains derived from one specimen sequenced in a study of blood T cell repertoires in COVID-19. TCRdb's copy holds only in-frame clones and misses some; the assay was immunoSEQ multiplex PCR. The repertoire holds some 45,000 clones, with roughly 86% as singletons. Specimen: peripheral blood. These receptors all come from a man aged 55-75 years with active COVID-19.

The chain carries TRBV6-5 and TRBJ1-2; a possible D gene is TRBD1 (5 bases). Trimming pared 2 bases from V and 2 bases from J, leaving 12 bases between. The CDR3 is 15 amino acids. Germline CDR1 reads MNHEY; CDR2 reads SVGAGI. The CDR3: CASSYSLWGNYGYTF. DNA of the CDR3: TGTGCCAGCAGTTACAGCCTTTGGGGCAACTATGGCTACACCTTC.

V gene TRBV4-1 combines with J gene TRBJ2-3; the match to TRBD2 covers 10 bases. Germline V gene data show CDR1 as MGHRA and CDR2 as YSYEKL. V lost 0 bases, J lost 2 bases, and 8 bases stayed unmatched. This CDR3 has 18 amino acids. The DNA of the CDR3 is TGCGCCAGCAGCCAAGATGCCATAGCGGGAGGATTCACAGATACGCAGTATTTT. This encodes CASSQDAIAGGFTDTQYF.

This sequence joins TRBV11-3 and TRBJ2-2; no firm D call. The germline CDR1 and CDR2 sequences are SGHNT and YENEEA. The germline V and J ends were trimmed by 5 bases and 5 bases, with 6 bases remaining between them. The CDR3 runs 12 residues. The CDR3 nucleotides are TGTGCCAGCAGCCCCCAGACCGGGGAGCTGTTTTTT. Its protein product is CASSPQTGELFF.

This clone was seen a few times. This chain links TRBV9 with TRBJ2-2, with TRBD1 matching 11 bases. The length of the CDR3 is 16 residues. The trim removed 3 bases at V and 3 bases at J, leaving 4 bases unmatched. From germline, CDR1 is SGDLS and CDR2 YYNGEE. This chain's CDR3 is CASSAGQGADTGELFF. In DNA, the CDR3 is TGTGCCAGCAGCGCAGGACAGGGGGCGGACACCGGGGAGCTGTTTTTT. Based on the CDR3 plus reference TRBV9 and TRBJ2-2, the full variable domain is DSGVTQTPKHLITATGQRVTLRCSPRSGDLSVYWYQQSLDQGLQFLIQYYNGEERAKGNILERFSAQQFPDLHSELNLSSLELGDSALYFCASSAGQGADTGELFFGEGSRLTVL.

This chain joins TRBV7-3 and TRBJ2-1; D uncertain. V was clipped by 0 bases and J by 8 bases, with 8 bases between them. This CDR3 region has 13 residues. Germline V gene data show CDR1 as SGHTA and CDR2 as FQGTGA. CDR3 sequence: CASSLTSTHEQFF. The CDR3 bases are TGTGCCAGCAGCTTAACTAGCACCCATGAGCAGTTCTTC.

The chain uses TRBV3-1 (or the pseudogene TRBV3-2) and TRBJ2-5, with 14 bases aligning to TRBD2. Germline trimming cut 4 bases from V and 4 bases from J; bases unmatched to any gene: 14. The CDR3 length is 19 residues. CDR1 and CDR2 (germline): LGHDT, YNNKEL (reference sequence). CDR3 sequence reads: CASSRLKTSGRAVGETQYF. The DNA of the CDR3 is TGTGCCAGCAGCCGTCTAAAGACTAGCGGGAGGGCCGTAGGAGAGACCCAGTACTTC.

This clone appeared a single time. The germline gene is not matched at one end of the junction; a read error may be the cause. The J gene is TRBJ1-1, the V gene TRBV5-1; D unresolved. This CDR3 has 15 amino acids. The germline V gene encodes CDR1 SGHRS and CDR2 YFSETQ. In DNA, the CDR3 is TGCGCCAGCACCTTGAACCCCCGGGATGGCACTGAAGCTTTCTTT. This sequence encodes CASTLNPRDGTEAFF.

The V call is TRBV28, the J call TRBJ1-1; 9 bases fit TRBD1. The junction had 7 bases not matched to a gene; V was cut back by 6 bases and J by 8 bases. The CDR3 loop spans 13 amino acids. Germline V CDR1 and CDR2: MDHEN, SYDVKM. The CDR3 DNA reads as TGTGCCAGCAGAGAAGGGACAGGGAGGGAAGCTTTCTTT. As protein: CASREGTGREAFF.

The chain couples TRBV19 to TRBJ2-1, with TRBD2 matching over 12 bases. Germline values: CDR1 LNHDA, CDR2 SQIVND (reference sequence). The CDR3 length is 16 residues. The V and J ends lost 5 bases and 8 bases, in that order; junction bases with no gene match: 10. CDR3 loop: CASSDPTSGGRHEQFF. The CDR3 DNA sequence: TGTGCCAGTAGTGACCCCACTAGCGGGGGGCGCCATGAGCAGTTCTTC. The full variable domain, completed using reference TRBV19 and TRBJ2-1, is DGGITQSPKYLFRKEGQNVTLSCEQNLNHDAMYWYRQDPGQGLRLIYYSQIVNDFQKGDIAEGYSVSREKKESFPLTVTSAQKNPTAFYLCASSDPTSGGRHEQFFGPGTRLTVL.

A few counts support this clone. The genes are TRBV4-1 and TRBJ2-3, with 7 bases lining up with TRBD2. The CDR3 loop spans 15 amino acids. Losses at the gene ends were 7 bases for V and 6 bases for J; bases not matched to a gene: 13. Germline V gives CDR1 MGHRA, CDR2 YSYEKL. The CDR3 protein is CASTPVAGVADTQYF. The CDR3, as DNA: TGCGCCAGCACCCCCGTGGCGGGAGTAGCGGATACGCAGTATTTT.

CDR3 residues: CASSLVQGGSHEKLFF. The CDR3 DNA sequence: TGTGCCAGCAGCTTAGTTCAGGGGGGCTCTCATGAAAAACTGTTTTTT. J is TRBJ1-4 and V is TRBV11-2; 7 nucleotides line up with TRBD1. Unmatched junction bases numbered 8, after V lost 1 base and J lost 6 bases. This CDR3 is 16 amino acids long. CDR1 is SGHAT, CDR2 FQNNGV, per germline.

This clone was observed a few times. The chain recombines TRBV7-3 with TRBJ2-7; the match to TRBD1 covers 11 bases. The germline CDR1 and CDR2 sequences are SGHTA and FQGTGA. V shed 4 bases, J shed 6 bases, and the junction held 2 bases outside the gene matches. This CDR3 is built from 13 residues. CDR3 in amino acids: CASSSGTGGEQYF. CDR3 bases: TGTGCCAGCAGCTCCGGGACAGGGGGCGAGCAGTACTTC.

The chain employs TRBV6-5 and TRBJ1-2, with D possibly TRBD1 on 5 matching bases. Trimming took off 2 bases at V and 3 bases at J, with 7 bases between the two ends. This CDR3 has 13 residues. Looked up from germline, CDR1 is MNHEY and CDR2 is SVGAGI. In nucleotides, the CDR3 is TGTGCCAGCAGTTACGACAGTTACTATGGCTACACCTTC. It is translated as CASSYDSYYGYTF.

The chain couples TRBV6-6 to TRBJ2-2, with unresolved D. Germline assignment: CDR1 MNHNY and CDR2 SVGAGI (reference sequence). The CDR3 extends over 16 amino acids. The ends were cut back, 0 bases at V and 0 bases at J, with 8 bases in the middle. For the CDR3, the DNA is TGTGCCAGCAGTTACTCGAACGGTGCGAACACCGGGGAGCTGTTTTTT. Protein sequence: CASSYSNGANTGELFF.

The chain combines TRBV10-1 with TRBJ1-1, with 9 positions matching TRBD1. The CDR3 is 15 amino acids. The germline V gene encodes CDR1 WNHNN and CDR2 SYGVQD (reference sequence). V trimming: 3 bases; J trimming: 5 bases; junction bases outside the gene matches: 7. The CDR3 reads CASSDSGTGWTEAFF. DNA for the CDR3: TGCGCCAGCAGTGATAGTGGGACAGGGTGGACTGAAGCTTTCTTT.

This chain joins TRBV29-1 and TRBJ1-1, with D unclear. The CDR3 spans 13 residues. The V end was cut by 6 bases, the J end by 3 bases, with 14 bases between. Germline loops: CDR1 SQVTM, CDR2 ANQGSEA. CDR3 loop: CSVKLNRDTEAFF. CDR3 DNA: TGCAGCGTGAAACTCAATCGGGACACTGAAGCTTTCTTT.

The chain links TRBV6-1 to TRBJ1-4; TRBD1 is a possible D gene (5 bases). V lost 2 bases and J lost 7, with 11 bases in between. The germline V gene encodes CDR1 MNHNS and CDR2 SASEGT. The CDR3 is 14 residues long. DNA of the CDR3: TGTGCCAGCAGTGAATTAGGGGTGATTGAAAAACTGTTTTTT. It is translated as CASSELGVIEKLFF.

This chain links TRBV7-9 with TRBJ1-1; D is undetermined. Germline V gene lookup returns CDR1 SEHNR and CDR2 FQNEAQ (reference sequence). This CDR3 comprises 15 residues. V was trimmed by 3 bases and J by 3 bases, leaving 14 bases between them. The CDR3 nucleotides read TGTGCCAGCAGCTTCAACCTTGTCGGGGACACTGAAGCTTTCTTT. This sequence encodes CASSFNLVGDTEAFF.